These 19 T cell receptor beta chains share one sample of origin, sequenced in a study of T-cell memory formation after mild COVID-19 (dated by TCRdb to 2020 to 2023). Libraries were constructed by 5' RACE. Sequencing used an Illumina NovaSeq 6000. TCRdb reanalyzed the raw reads on its own, using fastp at Q25 for trimming and MiXCR for clone calling, and kept in-frame beta chains. Rows with a matching CDR3 protein are joined into one entry that keeps the most common DNA and genes. A total of roughly 5,000 distinct CDR3 sequences appear in this sample, around 43% of them only once. In total, the top ten clones hold roughly 2.6% of the sample. Sequencing was carried out using PBMCs or a T cell subset sorted from them (not recorded which). The receptor set was obtained from an adult who had mild COVID-19 (a few samples of this study predate the infection). The sample titles of this study are shuffled in the database, so cell type and time point are left out.

This clonotype is medium-sized (0.01 to 0.1%) in the sample. The chain carries TRBV24-1 and TRBJ2-2; 7 positions agree with TRBD1. The CDR3 spans 16 residues. J lost 8 bases, V lost 4 bases, and 12 bases had no gene match. Germline CDR1 reads KGHDR; CDR2 reads SFDVKD. The CDR3 reads CATSDLRQGRAGELFF. The CDR3, as DNA: TGTGCCACCAGTGACCTCCGACAGGGAAGGGCGGGGGAGCTGTTTTTT.

The chain recombines TRBV19 with TRBJ2-5; TRBD2 agrees at 7 bases. The junction had 7 bases not matched to a gene; V was cut back by 4 bases and J by 2 bases. Germline lookup yields CDR1 LNHDA and CDR2 SQIVND (reference sequence). The CDR3 is 15 amino acids. In nucleotides, the CDR3 is TGTGCCAGTAGTAAGGGAGGGTCGGGGCAAGAGACCCAGTACTTC. The encoded protein is CASSKGGSGQETQYF.

This clonotype is medium-sized within its sample. The J gene is TRBJ2-4, the V gene TRBV7-2; a weak D match, TRBD1 (5 bases). Germline-derived CDR1 and CDR2 are SGHTA and FQGNSA. Trimming took off 0 bases at V and 8 bases at J, with 8 bases between the two ends. This CDR3 comprises 13 residues. Here the CDR3 DNA reads TGTGCCAGCAGCTTAGCGGGGCAGGACATTCAGTACTTC. This encodes CASSLAGQDIQYF.

This chain uses TRBV7-9 with TRBJ2-7; TRBD1 agrees at 7 bases. J was trimmed by 2 bases and V by 3 bases; bases with no gene match: 4. Germline CDR1 and CDR2: SEHNR and FQNEAQ (reference sequence). This CDR3 has 14 residues. DNA for the CDR3: TGTGCCAGCAGCTTCACCGGGACAGCCTACGAGCAGTACTTC. Its protein product is CASSFTGTAYEQYF.

The rearrangement links TRBV20-1 to TRBJ1-6; D gene ambiguous. CDR1 and CDR2 from the germline V gene are DFQATT and SNEGSKA (reference sequence). This CDR3 comprises 13 residues. Trimming shortened V by 3 bases and J by 10 bases, and 13 bases separated the two germline ends. CDR3: CSASVTLGSPLHF. In nucleotides, the CDR3 is TGCAGTGCTAGCGTTACATTAGGATCACCCCTCCACTTT.

By share, this clonotype ranks as medium-sized. V gene TRBV6-2 or TRBV6-3 combines with J gene TRBJ2-3; D is unclear. Germline-derived CDR1 and CDR2 are MNHEY and SVGEGT. Trimming took 4 bases from V and 6 from J, leaving 14 bases between them. The CDR3 extends over 14 amino acids. Here the CDR3 reads CASSFSHSGDTQYF. DNA of the CDR3: TGTGCCAGCAGTTTTTCCCATTCCGGGGATACGCAGTATTTT.

In its sample, this clonotype ranks as medium-sized (0.01 to 0.1%). The chain employs TRBV20-1 and TRBJ1-2; D ambiguous. V lost 0 bases to trimming and J lost 0 bases, with 2 bases between them. Per the germline V gene, CDR1 is DFQATT and CDR2 is SNEGSKA (reference sequence). The CDR3 has 12 amino acids. The CDR3 DNA sequence: TGCAGTGCTAGAGATCCTAACTATGGCTACACCTTC. It yields the protein CSARDPNYGYTF.

This clonotype ranks as medium-sized (0.01 to 0.1%). The chain uses TRBV4-2 and TRBJ1-2; unclear D gene. Germline CDR1 is LGHNA and CDR2 is YNFKEQ. The CDR3 runs 14 residues. Trimming took 0 bases from V and 2 from J, leaving 7 bases between them. In DNA form, the CDR3 reads TGTGCCAGCAGCCAAGATCGGGGAAACTATGGCTACACCTTC. Encoded protein: CASSQDRGNYGYTF.

By share, this clonotype counts as medium-sized. The chain links TRBV11-2 to TRBJ1-1; possible D gene TRBD1, 6 bases. V shed 0 bases and J shed 11 bases, with 13 bases lying between them. The germline gives CDR1 SGHAT, CDR2 FQNNGV. This CDR3 comprises 13 residues. CDR3 sequence reads: CASSLEGGERAFF. CDR3 DNA: TGTGCCAGCAGCTTAGAGGGGGGCGAAAGGGCTTTCTTT.

In this sample, this clonotype turned up many times. Since a much larger clone is just one base distant, this may be a read error. The chain joins TRBV4-1 to TRBJ2-1, with a tentative D call TRBD2 (7 bases). With 3 bases removed from V and 7 bases from J, the gap between germline ends came to 16 bases. This CDR3 region has 15 residues. CDR1 is MGHRA, CDR2 YSYEKL, per germline. The CDR3 nucleotides read TGCGCCAGCAGCCACACGTTCGGGGGGCCGAATGAGCAGTTCTTC. Translation: CASSHTFGGPNEQFF.

The chain links TRBV4-3 to TRBJ1-2; D gene unclear. V was pared by 0 bases and J by 4 bases, with 9 bases between. Germline V gene data show CDR1 as LGHNA and CDR2 as YSLEER. CDR3 length: 14 residues. CDR3 in DNA: TGCGCCAGCAGCCAAGAACGGTGGACCTATGGCTACACCTTC. Amino acids: CASSQERWTYGYTF.

This clonotype is large in the sample. V and J are TRBV4-2 and TRBJ2-1; perhaps TRBD1 as D (6 bases). CDR3 length: 12 amino acids. Germline lookup yields CDR1 LGHNA and CDR2 YNFKEQ. V was pared by 3 bases and J by 14 bases, with 14 bases between. CDR3 residues: CASSHDRDKKFF. DNA for the CDR3: TGTGCCAGCAGCCATGACCGGGACAAGAAGTTCTTC.

This clonotype is labeled medium-sized. V gene TRBV5-1 combines with J gene TRBJ2-1; a weak D match, TRBD2 (6 bases). Per the germline V gene, CDR1 is SGHRS and CDR2 is YFSETQ. Trimming took off 2 bases at V and 7 bases at J, with 7 bases between the two ends. This CDR3 is 12 amino acids long. DNA for the CDR3: TGCGCCAGCAGCTTCGGGGGTAATGAGCAGTTCTTC. This translates into CASSFGGNEQFF.

In its sample, this clonotype ranks as medium-sized. The chain couples TRBV18 to TRBJ2-3; D gene uncertain. This CDR3 contains 16 residues. Germline CDR1 KGHSH, CDR2 LQKENI. Trimming removed 1 base at V and 6 bases at J, with 17 bases between. Written as DNA, the CDR3 is TGTGCCAGCTCACCACGGTCACCATCGACATTCGATACGCAGTATTTT. Protein sequence: CASSPRSPSTFDTQYF.

In its sample, this clonotype ranks as medium-sized. The chain combines TRBV18 with TRBJ2-1; D is unresolved. This CDR3 has 13 amino acids. V dropped 2 bases and J dropped 7 bases, with 9 bases sitting between them. Germline lookup yields CDR1 KGHSH and CDR2 LQKENI. CDR3 bases: TGTGCCAGCTCACCAACGGAGCCTAATGAGCAGTTCTTC. The encoded protein is CASSPTEPNEQFF.

The chain combines TRBV11-2 with TRBJ2-1; D may be TRBD2 (6 bases). Germline loops: CDR1 SGHAT, CDR2 FQNNGV. The CDR3 sequence is 13 residues long. The ends were cut back, 7 bases at V and 8 bases at J, with 15 bases in the middle. The CDR3 sequence is CASITGGWDEQFF. The CDR3 DNA sequence: TGTGCCAGCATCACCGGGGGATGGGATGAGCAGTTCTTC. The full variable domain, rest sourced from reference TRBV11-2 and TRBJ2-1, is EAGVAQSPRYKIIEKRQSVAFWCNPISGHATLYWYQQILGQGPKLLIQFQNNGVVDDSQLPKDRFSAERLKGVDSTLKIQPAKLEDSAVYLCASITGGWDEQFFGPGTRLTVL.

This clonotype is categorized as medium-sized. V usage is TRBV18 and J usage is TRBJ2-3; TRBD2 matches 15 bases. Trimming at V came to 3 bases and at J to 5 bases, leaving 6 bases not matched to a gene. Germline assignment: CDR1 KGHSH and CDR2 LQKENI. The CDR3 extends over 17 amino acids. CDR3 in DNA: TGTGCCAGCTCACCTGGACTAGCGGGGGGGCCGGGAGATACGCAGTATTTT. Its protein is CASSPGLAGGPGDTQYF.

The chain couples TRBV7-9 to TRBJ1-1, with 8 bases matching TRBD1. V dropped 5 bases and J dropped 1; count of bases not matched to a gene: 9. The CDR3 spans 16 residues. CDR1 and CDR2 (germline): SEHNR, FQNEAQ (reference sequence). The CDR3 spells CASSLRPGQANTEAFF. The CDR3, as DNA: TGTGCCAGCAGCCTTCGACCGGGACAGGCGAACACTGAAGCTTTCTTT.

This chain joins TRBV29-1 and TRBJ2-5; the D gene is possibly TRBD2 (6 bases). V was clipped by 3 bases and J by 2 bases, with 10 bases between them. The CDR3 consists of 13 residues. Germline V lookup: CDR1 SQVTM, CDR2 ANQGSEA. The CDR3 region is CSVETGRQETQYF. The DNA for the CDR3 is TGCAGCGTTGAGACGGGGAGGCAAGAGACCCAGTACTTC.